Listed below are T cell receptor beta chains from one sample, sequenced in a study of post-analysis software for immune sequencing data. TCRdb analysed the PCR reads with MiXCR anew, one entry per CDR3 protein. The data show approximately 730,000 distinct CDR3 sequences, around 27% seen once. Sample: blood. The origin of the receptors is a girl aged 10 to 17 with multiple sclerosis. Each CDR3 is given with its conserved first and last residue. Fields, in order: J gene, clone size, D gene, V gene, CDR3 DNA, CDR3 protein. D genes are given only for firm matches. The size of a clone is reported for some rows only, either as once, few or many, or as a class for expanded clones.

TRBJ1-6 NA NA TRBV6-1 TGTGCCAGCAGTGAAGAATGGGGGGCCCATAATTCACCCCTCCACTTT CASSEEWGAHNSPLHF
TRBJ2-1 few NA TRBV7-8 TGTGCCAGCACCTCCCCGGGTATCGACCCCCAGTTCTTC CASTSPGIDPQFF
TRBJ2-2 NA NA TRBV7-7 TGTGCTAGCAGCTCTCTGGGGCAGAACACCGGGGAGCTGTTTTTT CASSSLGQNTGELFF
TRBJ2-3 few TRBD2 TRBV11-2 TGTGCCAGCAGCCGAGACACGGGGGGGGTCACAGATACGCAGTATTTT CASSRDTGGVTDTQYF
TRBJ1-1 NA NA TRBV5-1 TGCGCCAGCAGCTTGGGAGGGATCCAAGGGGATTCGGGCACTGAAGCTTTCTTT CASSLGGIQGDSGTEAFF
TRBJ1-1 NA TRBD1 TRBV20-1 TGCAGTGCCAAACAACCCCGTCGGACAGGGAACACTGAAGCTTTCTTT CSAKQPRRTGNTEAFF
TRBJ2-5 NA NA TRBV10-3 TGTGCCATCAGCTCCTACGGGGAGACCCAGTACTTC CAISSYGETQYF
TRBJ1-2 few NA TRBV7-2 TGTGCCAGCAGCTTCAGGGCATCTACCTATGGCTACACCTTC CASSFRASTYGYTF
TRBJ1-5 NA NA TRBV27 TGTGCCAGCAGTTTTTTTGGCCGGCCCCAGCATTTT CASSFFGRPQHF
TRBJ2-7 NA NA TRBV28 TGTGCCAGCAGTTTTTACAGGGCCTACGAGCAGTACTTC CASSFYRAYEQYF
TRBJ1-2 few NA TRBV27 TGTGCCAGCAGTTTGCGAGACAGATTCCCTGGCTACACCTTC CASSLRDRFPGYTF
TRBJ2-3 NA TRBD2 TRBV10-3 TGTGCCATCAGCCGCGCCGGGACTAGCGGGCCCCACACAGATACGCAGTATTTT CAISRAGTSGPHTDTQYF
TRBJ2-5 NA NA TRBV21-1 TGTGCCAGCAGCAAACCGGGTGGGGACAAGAAAGAGACCCAGTACTTC CASSKPGGDKKETQYF
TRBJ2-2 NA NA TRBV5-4 TGTGCCAGCAGCCCCGGACTGGTCGGGGAGCTGTTTTTT CASSPGLVGELFF
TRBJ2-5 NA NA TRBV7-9 TGTGCCACCCGGTCGGGGGAGGCTCAAGAGACCCAGTACTTC CATRSGEAQETQYF
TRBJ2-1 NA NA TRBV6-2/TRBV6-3 TGTGCCACCGGAGGGGGAAGGTTTAAGTTCTTC CATGGGRFKFF
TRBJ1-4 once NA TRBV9 TGTGCCAGCAGCGTAGTGGGAGATATGACTAATGAAAAACTGTTTTTT CASSVVGDMTNEKLFF
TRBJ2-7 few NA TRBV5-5 TGTGCCAGCAGCAAGACTCCAGGCCCCTACGAGCAGTACTTC CASSKTPGPYEQYF
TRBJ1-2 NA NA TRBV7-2 TGTGCCAGCAGCTCTCCCGCACTCAGGGCCGGTTATGGCTACACCTTC CASSSPALRAGYGYTF
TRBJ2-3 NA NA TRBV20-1 TGCAGTGCCTATCGCGACTCAGGGACTCGCACAGATACGCAGTATTTT CSAYRDSGTRTDTQYF
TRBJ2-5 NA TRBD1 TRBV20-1 TGCAGTGCTAGCGTAGAGGACAGGGGATGGGGGACCCAGTACTTC CSASVEDRGWGTQYF
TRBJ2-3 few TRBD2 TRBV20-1 TGCAGTGCTCCCCGGGAGGGGCTAGTAAGCGGTACGCAGTATTTT CSAPREGLVSGTQYF
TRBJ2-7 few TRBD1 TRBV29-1 TGCAGCGTCGTACAGGGGGCCGGCTACGAGCAGTACTTC CSVVQGAGYEQYF
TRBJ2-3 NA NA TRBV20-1 TGCAGTGTCGCGCTCGCGTCTCCAGATACGCAGTATTTT CSVALASPDTQYF
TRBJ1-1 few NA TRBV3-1 TGTGCCAGCAGCCAAGTTTTGAGGGCGCGCGCTTTCTTT CASSQVLRARAFF
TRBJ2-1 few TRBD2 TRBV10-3 TGTGCCATCAGTCAGACTCTTAGCGGGGCAGGGTCCAATGAGCAGTTCTTC CAISQTLSGAGSNEQFF
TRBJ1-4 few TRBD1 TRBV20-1 TGCAGTGCTAGGGGGGACAGCCTAAAAAAACTGTTTTTT CSARGDSLKKLFF
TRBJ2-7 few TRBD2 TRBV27 TGTGCCAGCAGTTCCCCGGGCGGGAGCCCCAACGAGCAGTACTTC CASSSPGGSPNEQYF
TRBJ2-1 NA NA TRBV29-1 TGCAGCGTTGACGGCGGGACCGGTCCCAGGGTTGAGCAGTTCTTC CSVDGGTGPRVEQFF
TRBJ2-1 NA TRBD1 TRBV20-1 TGCAGTGCTATGGCAGGGGGCGGCTATGAGCAGTTCTTC CSAMAGGGYEQFF
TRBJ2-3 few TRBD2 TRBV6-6 TGTGCCAGCAGTTACTCGAGACTAGCGGGAGGCACAGATACGCAGTATTTT CASSYSRLAGGTDTQYF
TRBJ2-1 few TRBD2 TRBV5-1 TGCGCCAGCAGCCAGGGACTAGCGGGGCTTTATGAGCAGTTCTTC CASSQGLAGLYEQFF
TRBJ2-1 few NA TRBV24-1 TGTGCCACCAGTGATCCGGACCGAAAGAATGAGCAGTTCTTC CATSDPDRKNEQFF
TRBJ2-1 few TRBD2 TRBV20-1 TGCAGTGCCCCGAAGACTAGCGCCTACAATGAGCAGTTCTTC CSAPKTSAYNEQFF
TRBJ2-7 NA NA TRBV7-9 TGTGCCAGCAGCTTAGTGGGCTCTTCCTCCTACGAGCAGTACTTC CASSLVGSSSYEQYF
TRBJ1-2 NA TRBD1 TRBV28 TGTGCCAGCAGTTCTCTACAGGGGCTATACTATGGCTACACCTTC CASSSLQGLYYGYTF
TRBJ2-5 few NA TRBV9 TGTGCCAGCAGCGCAGTACCGGGACAAGAGACCCAGTACTTC CASSAVPGQETQYF
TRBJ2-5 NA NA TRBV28 TGTGCCAGCAGTTCAGTGCCGGAAGAGACCCAGTACTTC CASSSVPEETQYF
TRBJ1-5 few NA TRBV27 TGTGCCAGCAGTTTTGGCAGGAATAGCAATCAGCCCCAGCATTTT CASSFGRNSNQPQHF
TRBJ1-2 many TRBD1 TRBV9 TGTGCCAGCACCTACCAGGGGGTGGACTATGGCTACACCTTC CASTYQGVDYGYTF
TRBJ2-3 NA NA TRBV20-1 TGCAGTGCTAGAGGGAGCAACGGGGATACGCAGTATTTT CSARGSNGDTQYF
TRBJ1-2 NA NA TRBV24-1 TGTGCCACCAGTGATTCTTGGTCCTCTGAATACTATGGCTACACCTTC CATSDSWSSEYYGYTF
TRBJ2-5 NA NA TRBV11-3 TGTGCCAGCAGCCAATGGGACGGGGCCCAAGAGACCCAGTACTTC CASSQWDGAQETQYF
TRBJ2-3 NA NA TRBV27 TGTGCCAGCAGTTTGGGGCCTCGAGCGGGAGATACGCAGTATTTT CASSLGPRAGDTQYF
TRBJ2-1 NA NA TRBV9 TGTGCCAGCAGCGTCTCCCCCCGGGGGCAGCTTCATGAGCAGTTCTTC CASSVSPRGQLHEQFF
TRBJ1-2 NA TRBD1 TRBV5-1 TGCGCCAGCAGCACCTCGCAGGGGGCGCGTGACTATGGCTACACCTTC CASSTSQGARDYGYTF
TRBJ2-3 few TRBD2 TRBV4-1 TGCGCCAGCAGCCAAGCTAGCGGGAGGTCTAGCACAGATACGCAGTATTTT CASSQASGRSSTDTQYF
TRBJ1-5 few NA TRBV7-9 TGTGCCAGCAGCTCCCTGGGCGGACAGCCCCAGCATTTT CASSSLGGQPQHF
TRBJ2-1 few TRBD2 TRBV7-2 TGTGCCAGCAGCTTAGGACTAGCGGTTTTCAATGAGCAGTTCTTC CASSLGLAVFNEQFF
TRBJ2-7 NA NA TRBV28 TGTGCCAGCAGTTTATATGGGGGGCTATACGAGCAGTACTTC CASSLYGGLYEQYF
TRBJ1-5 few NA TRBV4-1 TGCGCCAGCAGCCAAGATATGGGGAGGGCAGACATCAATCAGCCCCAGCATTTT CASSQDMGRADINQPQHF
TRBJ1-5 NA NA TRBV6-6 TGTGCCAGCAGTCGGGGTATGGCGCCCCACGGAGATCAGCCCCAGCATTTT CASSRGMAPHGDQPQHF
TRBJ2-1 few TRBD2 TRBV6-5 TGTGCCAGCAGTTACTCCCGGGGACTAGCGTCCAATGAGCAGTTCTTC CASSYSRGLASNEQFF
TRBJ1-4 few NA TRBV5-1 TGCGCCAGCAGCTTGGTCCCGACAGACGGTAATGAAAAACTGTTTTTT CASSLVPTDGNEKLFF
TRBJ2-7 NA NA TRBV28 TGTGCCAGCAGTACCGGGACCCTCTACGAGCAGTACTTC CASSTGTLYEQYF